One sample yielded the 29 T cell receptor beta chains listed below, sequenced in a study of shared clonotypes between healthy human individuals. Profiled with immunoSEQ multiplex PCR; TCRdb holds only in-frame clones, not every one. The data contain some 660,000 clones, roughly 73% of them singletons. Sequenced sample: memory CD4+ T cells sorted from blood. Subset here: CD45RA-negative fraction. These receptors were taken from a woman aged 25 to 39 in good health.

V usage is TRBV28 and J usage is TRBJ1-4; D is undetermined. This CDR3 is built from 12 residues. CDR1 is MDHEN and CDR2 is SYDVKM in the germline V gene. V was pared by 5 bases and J by 8 bases, with 9 bases between. DNA of the CDR3: TGTGCCAGCAGTGGCAGAGGGGAAAAACTGTTTTTT. Its protein product is CASSGRGEKLFF. The full variable domain, its missing parts supplied by reference TRBV28 and TRBJ1-4, is DVKVTQSSRYLVKRTGEKVFLECVQDMDHENMFWYRQDPGLGLRLIYFSYDVKMKEKGDIPEGYSVSREKKERFSLILESASTNQTSMYLCASSGRGEKLFFGSGTQLSVL.

The chain has TRBV28 and TRBJ1-2; no firm D call. CDR1 is MDHEN, CDR2 SYDVKM, per germline. V was trimmed by 1 base and J by 8 bases, leaving 14 bases between them. The CDR3 has 14 residues. The CDR3 DNA follows: TGTGCCAGCAGTTTATCCCAGGCGGGAGGGGGCTACACCTTC. This codes for CASSLSQAGGGYTF.

The chain joins TRBV4-1 to TRBJ1-4; weak D call: TRBD1 (6 bases). Germline CDR1 reads MGHRA; CDR2 reads YSYEKL. This CDR3 is built from 16 residues. V lost 3 bases and J lost 3, with 14 bases in between. The CDR3 DNA is TGCGCCAGCAGCCAGGGATTACAGGGCGCTAATGAAAAACTGTTTTTT. Amino acids: CASSQGLQGANEKLFF.

This chain links TRBV5-5 with TRBJ2-2; D possibly corresponds to TRBD2 (5 bases). Germline lookup yields CDR1 SGHKS and CDR2 YYEKEE (reference sequence). This CDR3 region has 14 residues. V lost 4 bases and J lost 1, with 8 bases in between. CDR3 sequence reads: CASSRRGNTGELFF. In DNA, the CDR3 is TGTGCCAGCAGCCGACGGGGGAACACCGGGGAGCTGTTTTTT. The variable domain in full, completed from reference TRBV5-5 and TRBJ2-2, reads DAGVTQSPTHLIKTRGQQVTLRCSPISGHKSVSWYQQVLGQGPQFIFQYYEKEERGRGNFPDRFSARQFPNYSSELNVNALLLGDSALYLCASSRRGNTGELFFGEGSRLTVL.

This rearrangement joins TRBV7-9 to TRBJ1-2; D is unresolved. This CDR3 is built from 13 residues. Deletions cut 2 bases from V and 5 bases from J, with 9 bases between. Looked up from germline, CDR1 is SEHNR and CDR2 is FQNEAQ (reference sequence). CDR3 sequence: CASSLWREYGYTF. CDR3 DNA sequence: TGTGCCAGCAGCTTATGGCGGGAGTATGGCTACACCTTC.

The chain links TRBV9 to TRBJ1-2; D is unclear. Between the trimmed V and J ends, which lost 0 bases and 6 bases, there was a span of 9 bases. Germline V lookup: CDR1 SGDLS, CDR2 YYNGEE. This CDR3 has 13 residues. CDR3 protein: CASSVEGTHGYTF. The CDR3 nucleotides read TGTGCCAGCAGCGTAGAGGGAACCCATGGCTACACCTTC.

This chain links TRBV7-8 with TRBJ2-7, with TRBD2 matching 12 bases. With 5 bases clipped from V and 0 bases from J, the junction kept 8 bases outside the gene matches. Germline loops: CDR1 SGHVS, CDR2 FQNEAQ. The CDR3 consists of 17 residues. The CDR3 sequence: CASSRGLAGPSSYEQYF. CDR3 DNA: TGTGCCAGCAGCCGAGGACTAGCGGGACCGAGCTCCTACGAGCAGTACTTC.

This CDR3 reads CASSLALEVSNEQFF. The CDR3 DNA sequence: TGTGCCAGCAGCTTAGCGCTGGAGGTTTCCAATGAGCAGTTCTTC. The chain has TRBV7-7 and TRBJ2-1; possible D gene TRBD2, 5 bases. V shed 0 bases and J shed 6 bases, with 12 bases lying between them. Germline CDR1 and CDR2: SSHAT and FNYEAQ (reference sequence). This CDR3 spans 15 amino acids.

Details on this clone: Other DNA sequences in the sample encode the same CDR3. The gene calls are TRBV2 and TRBJ1-4, with D unclear. The CDR3 has 12 amino acids. V was trimmed by 4 bases and J by 6 bases, leaving 6 bases between them. Germline V CDR1 and CDR2: SNHLY, FYNNEI. CDR3 DNA sequence: TGTGCCAGCAGTGGTCAGGATGAAAAACTGTTTTTT. Translation: CASSGQDEKLFF.

This sequence joins TRBV19 and TRBJ2-6; TRBD1 is a possible D gene (6 bases). Germline CDR1 LNHDA, CDR2 SQIVND (reference sequence). The CDR3 has 18 amino acids. V lost 3 bases, J lost 0 bases, and 15 bases lay in between. The CDR3 region is CASSMETGLNSGANVLTF. The DNA for the CDR3 is TGTGCCAGTAGTATGGAGACAGGATTAAACTCTGGGGCCAACGTCCTGACTTTC.

The chain recombines TRBV15 with TRBJ2-5; 11 nucleotides agree with TRBD2. The CDR3 contains 15 residues. CDR1 is LNHNV and CDR2 is YYDKDF in the germline V gene (reference sequence). With V trimmed by 2 bases and J by 5 bases, 4 bases remained unmatched. DNA of the CDR3: TGTGCCACCAGCAGACGGACTAGCGGGTGGGAGACCCAGTACTTC. Translated, it gives CATSRRTSGWETQYF.

Only one count was recorded for this clone. The chain combines TRBV7-9 with TRBJ2-3, with TRBD2 matching over 7 bases. The CDR3 contains 16 residues. Germline loops: CDR1 SEHNR, CDR2 FQNEAQ (reference sequence). With 2 bases clipped from V and 0 bases from J, the junction kept 5 bases outside the gene matches. The CDR3 loop is CASSLWGSGSTDTQYF. The CDR3, as DNA: TGTGCCAGCAGCTTATGGGGTAGCGGGAGCACAGATACGCAGTATTTT.

The chain has TRBV2 and TRBJ2-7; a weak D match, TRBD1 (6 bases). The germline V and J ends were trimmed by 9 bases and 3 bases, with 15 bases remaining between them. Germline loops: CDR1 SNHLY, CDR2 FYNNEI. The CDR3 extends over 13 amino acids. Here the CDR3 DNA reads TGTGCCAGTTCCGGGACATCACTCTACGAGCAGTACTTC. Its translation: CASSGTSLYEQYF.

This clone has only a few counts. This sequence joins TRBV6-6 and TRBJ2-2; D not certain. Between the trimmed V and J ends, which lost 2 bases and 0 bases, there was a span of 10 bases. CDR1 is MNHNY, CDR2 SVGAGI, per germline (reference sequence). The CDR3 totals 16 residues. Here the CDR3 DNA reads TGTGCCAGCAGTTACGGCGGCCCAACGAACACCGGGGAGCTGTTTTTT. Protein product: CASSYGGPTNTGELFF.

The rearrangement links TRBV28 to TRBJ1-1, with D possibly matching TRBD1 (5 bases). V dropped 5 bases and J dropped 1 base, with 14 bases sitting between them. The CDR3 loop spans 15 amino acids. Germline CDR1 reads MDHEN; CDR2 reads SYDVKM. The CDR3 loop reads CASSPWAGKNTEAFF. The CDR3 DNA is TGTGCCAGCAGTCCATGGGCAGGGAAGAACACTGAAGCTTTCTTT.

This chain links TRBV6-5 with TRBJ2-5, with 9 bases lining up with TRBD2. The CDR3 is 15 amino acids. Per the germline V gene, CDR1 is MNHEY and CDR2 is SVGAGI. V trimming: 6 bases; J trimming: 3 bases; junction bases outside the gene matches: 8. The CDR3 region has the DNA TGTGCCAGCAGCTGGGTAGGCGGGAGGGAAGAGACCCAGTACTTC. It yields the protein CASSWVGGREETQYF.

V is TRBV30 and J is TRBJ2-6; no reliable D call. The CDR3 covers 15 residues. The germline CDR1 and CDR2 sequences are GTSNPN and SVGIG (reference sequence). V shed 1 base and J shed 3 bases, with 10 bases lying between them. CDR3 in amino acids: CAWSGNRDGANVLTF. The CDR3 DNA reads as TGTGCCTGGAGTGGAAACCGCGATGGGGCCAACGTCCTGACTTTC.

The chain employs TRBV7-2 and TRBJ2-3; TRBD2 aligns across 14 bases. Germline trimming cut 6 bases from V and 2 bases from J; bases unmatched to any gene: 13. Germline assignment: CDR1 SGHTA and CDR2 FQGNSA. This CDR3 is 19 amino acids long. The CDR3 sequence: CASSRPSRLAGGSTDTQYF. The CDR3 DNA reads TGTGCCAGCAGTCGACCCAGTCGACTAGCGGGAGGGTCCACAGATACGCAGTATTTT.

The gene calls are TRBV19 and TRBJ1-5; D perhaps matches TRBD1 (5 bases). Trimming took 7 bases from V and 7 from J, leaving 17 bases between them. Germline-derived CDR1 and CDR2 are LNHDA and SQIVND (reference sequence). This CDR3 region has 14 residues. This CDR3 is CASTPGGGFQPQHF. As DNA, the CDR3 is TGTGCCAGTACTCCGGGGGGGGGATTCCAGCCCCAGCATTTT.

This clone was observed a single time. The chain carries TRBV30 and TRBJ1-3; D is possibly TRBD1 (5 bases). V gave up 0 bases and J gave up 4 bases, with 13 bases separating them. The CDR3 has 15 residues. The germline V gene encodes CDR1 GTSNPN and CDR2 SVGIG (reference sequence). CDR3 residues: CAWSVPRASGNTIYF. The CDR3 nucleotides read TGTGCCTGGAGTGTACCCAGGGCGTCGGGAAACACCATATATTTT.

The gene calls are TRBV6-1 and TRBJ2-7, with D possibly TRBD1 on 6 matching bases. CDR1 and CDR2 (germline): MNHNS, SASEGT. The V end was cut by 5 bases, the J end by 5 bases, with 16 bases between. This CDR3 has 14 amino acids. The CDR3 sequence: CASSRKGQGDEQYF. The DNA of the CDR3 is TGTGCCAGCAGTAGAAAGGGACAAGGGGACGAGCAGTACTTC.

The genes are TRBV7-2 and TRBJ2-7; D possibly uses TRBD1 or TRBD2 (5 bases each). CDR1 SGHTA and CDR2 FQGNSA come from the germline V gene. Trimming took 5 bases from V and 7 from J, leaving 27 bases between them. CDR3 length: 17 amino acids. The chain's CDR3 is CASSPAAGRNRRNEQYF. DNA for the CDR3: TGTGCCAGCAGCCCTGCCGCCGGGCGGAACAGGAGGAATGAGCAGTACTTC.

This chain uses TRBV28 with TRBJ2-1, with 8 bases lining up with TRBD1. The germline V gene has CDR1 MDHEN and CDR2 SYDVKM. The CDR3 loop spans 17 amino acids. V lost 3 bases, J lost 1 base, and 8 bases stayed unmatched. This CDR3 is CASSFGQGGYSYNEQFF. The CDR3 DNA is TGTGCCAGCAGTTTTGGACAGGGCGGATATTCCTACAATGAGCAGTTCTTC.

This clone was seen just once. V and J are TRBV10-2 and TRBJ2-5, with no clear D. CDR1 and CDR2 from the germline V gene are WSHSY and SAAADI. The ends were cut back, 2 bases at V and 5 bases at J, with 3 bases in the middle. The CDR3 spans 11 residues. CDR3 in amino acids: CASSETETQYF. The CDR3 nucleotides are TGCGCCAGCAGTGAGACGGAGACCCAGTACTTC.

This clone has a handful of counts. The chain links TRBV10-1 to TRBJ1-5; 8 nucleotides line up with TRBD1. From germline, CDR1 is WNHNN and CDR2 SYGVQD (reference sequence). Trimming took 11 bases from V and 6 from J; bases not matched to a gene: 18. The CDR3 length is 16 residues. CDR3 DNA: TGCGCCGTAATTTCCTCCAATGACAGGGGTGGTCAGCCCCAGCATTTT. It codes for CAVISSNDRGGQPQHF.

The sample holds one count of this clone. The chain recombines TRBV7-2 with TRBJ1-2; perhaps TRBD1 as D (6 bases). Germline loops: CDR1 SGHTA, CDR2 FQGNSA. The V end was cut by 2 bases, the J end by 4 bases, with 14 bases between. The CDR3 is made up of 15 amino acids. Written as DNA, the CDR3 is TGTGCCAGCAGCTTATTAGGGGGAAGGGGCTATGGCTACACCTTC. This gives the protein CASSLLGGRGYGYTF.

The CDR3 bases are TGTGCCAGCAGTGGTCAGGTTAGCACAGATACGCAGTATTTT. It translates to CASSGQVSTDTQYF. The chain couples TRBV6-1 to TRBJ2-3; D is ambiguous. CDR1 is MNHNS, CDR2 SASEGT, per germline. The CDR3 runs 14 residues. V gave up 4 bases and J gave up 0 bases, with 8 bases separating them.

The rearrangement uses TRBV28 and TRBJ1-1; TRBD1 is a possible D gene (6 bases). Germline values: CDR1 MDHEN, CDR2 SYDVKM. V was shortened by 3 bases and J by 3 bases, with 11 bases between the two germline ends. This CDR3 spans 14 amino acids. CDR3 sequence reads: CASSLQGTYTEAFF. As DNA, the CDR3 is TGTGCCAGCAGTTTGCAGGGGACGTACACTGAAGCTTTCTTT.

The V and J genes are TRBV6-1 and TRBJ2-3, with 7 nucleotides matching TRBD2. This CDR3 contains 16 residues. The trim removed 1 base at V and 3 bases at J, leaving 7 bases unmatched. The germline gives CDR1 MNHNS, CDR2 SASEGT. The DNA for the CDR3 is TGTGCCAGCAGTGAAGGGGGAGGGTTACGGACAGATACGCAGTATTTT. Protein product: CASSEGGGLRTDTQYF.